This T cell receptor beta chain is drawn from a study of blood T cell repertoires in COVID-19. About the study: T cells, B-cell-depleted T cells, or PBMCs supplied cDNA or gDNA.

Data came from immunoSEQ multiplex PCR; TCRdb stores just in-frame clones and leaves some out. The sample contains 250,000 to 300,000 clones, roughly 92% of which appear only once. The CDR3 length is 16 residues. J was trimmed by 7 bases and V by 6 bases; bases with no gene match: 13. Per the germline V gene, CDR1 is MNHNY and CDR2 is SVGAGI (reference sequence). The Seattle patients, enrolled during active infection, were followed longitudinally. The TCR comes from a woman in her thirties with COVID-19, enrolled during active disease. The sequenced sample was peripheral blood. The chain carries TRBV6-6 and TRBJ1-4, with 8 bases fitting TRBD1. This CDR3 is CASSRPLRDRSEKLFF. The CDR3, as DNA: TGTGCCAGCAGCCGACCTCTCCGGGACAGGTCTGAAAAACTGTTTTTT.